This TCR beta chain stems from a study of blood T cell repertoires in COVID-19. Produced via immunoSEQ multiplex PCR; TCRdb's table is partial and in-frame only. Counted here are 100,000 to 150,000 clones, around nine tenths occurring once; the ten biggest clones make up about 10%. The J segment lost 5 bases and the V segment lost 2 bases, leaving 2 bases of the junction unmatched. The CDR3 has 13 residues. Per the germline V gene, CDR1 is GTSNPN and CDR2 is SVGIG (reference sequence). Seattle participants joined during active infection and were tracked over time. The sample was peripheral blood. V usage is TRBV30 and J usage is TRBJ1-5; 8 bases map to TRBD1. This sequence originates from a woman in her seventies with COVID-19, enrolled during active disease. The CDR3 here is CAWSLTGDQPQHF. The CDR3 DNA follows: TGTGCCTGGAGTTTGACAGGGGATCAGCCCCAGCATTTT.